This is a list of T cell receptor beta chains from one sample in a study of type 1 and type 2 diabetes patients. TCRdb used MiXCR to reprocess the multiplex PCR reads, holding one entry per CDR3 protein. The sample records about 290,000 distinct CDR3 sequences, around 47% being singletons. The sequenced sample was peripheral blood mononuclear cells (PBMCs). These receptors were collected from a man between 18 and 29 years old with type 2 diabetes. The CDR3 runs from the conserved cysteine through the conserved F or W. Fields, in order: V gene, D gene, clone size, J gene, CDR3 protein, CDR3 DNA. D genes are given only for firm matches. Clone size is given for some rows only: seen once, a few or many times, or a class if the clone is expanded.

TRBV7-3	NA	NA	TRBJ2-7	CASSPGPRGSYEQYF	TGTGCCAGCAGCCCCGGGCCCCGAGGGTCCTACGAGCAGTACTTC
TRBV24-1	NA	NA	TRBJ2-3	CATGGLLTDTQYF	TGTGCCACCGGGGGACTCCTCACAGATACGCAGTATTTT
TRBV5-1	TRBD1	NA	TRBJ2-3	CASSTTGTGKDTQYF	TGCGCCAGCAGCACCACTGGGACAGGGAAAGATACGCAGTATTTT
TRBV27	TRBD2	NA	TRBJ2-1	CASSSILTSGIYNEQFF	TGTGCCAGCAGCTCCATCCTGACTAGCGGGATCTACAATGAGCAGTTCTTC
TRBV27	NA	NA	TRBJ2-1	CASSLRGGTNEQFF	TGTGCCAGCAGTTTACGTGGGGGAACAAATGAGCAGTTCTTC
TRBV14	TRBD1	few	TRBJ1-4	CASSQDRDRVFEKLFF	TGTGCCAGCAGCCAAGATCGGGACAGGGTTTTTGAAAAACTGTTTTTT
TRBV6-1	TRBD1	NA	TRBJ1-1	CASSDRTGGTEAFF	TGTGCCAGCAGTGACCGGACAGGGGGAACTGAAGCTTTCTTT
TRBV19	NA	few	TRBJ2-5	CASSVLERGALQETQYF	TGTGCCAGTAGTGTCCTAGAAAGGGGGGCCCTACAAGAGACCCAGTACTTC
TRBV25-1	NA	NA	TRBJ2-1	CASSEYGGPTYNEQFF	TGTGCCAGCAGTGAATACGGGGGGCCCACCTACAATGAGCAGTTCTTC
TRBV29-1	NA	NA	TRBJ1-5	CSVEPDTNQPQHF	TGCAGCGTTGAACCGGACACCAATCAGCCCCAGCATTTT
TRBV2	NA	NA	TRBJ1-1	CASSPRGRFRTEAFF	TGTGCCAGCAGTCCTCGAGGAAGGTTTCGTACTGAAGCTTTCTTT
TRBV2	TRBD2	many	TRBJ2-5	CASRLLAGELAETQYF	TGTGCCAGCAGGTTACTAGCGGGAGAATTGGCAGAGACCCAGTACTTC
TRBV7-3	TRBD2	NA	TRBJ2-3	CASSLLAGTDTQYF	TGTGCCAGCAGCTTACTAGCGGGCACAGATACGCAGTATTTT
TRBV20-1	NA	once	TRBJ2-5	CSANRRGFGLARETQYF	TGCAGTGCTAACAGAAGGGGTTTTGGGCTGGCGAGAGAGACCCAGTACTTC
TRBV7-2	TRBD1	once	TRBJ2-5	CASSQVGTGIQETQYF	TGTGCCAGCAGCCAAGTCGGGACAGGCATTCAAGAGACCCAGTACTTC
TRBV12-3/TRBV12-4	TRBD1	NA	TRBJ2-7	CASSMWTGKYEQYF	TGTGCCAGCAGTATGTGGACAGGGAAGTACGAGCAGTACTTC
TRBV5-1	NA	few	TRBJ1-2	CASSLQGSGYGYTF	TGCGCCAGCAGCTTGCAGGGTAGCGGCTATGGCTACACCTTC
TRBV6-5	TRBD1	few	TRBJ1-1	CASSAGQGAEAFF	TGTGCCAGCAGTGCCGGACAGGGCGCTGAAGCTTTCTTT
TRBV2	NA	few	TRBJ1-5	CASTTGAVNQPQHF	TGTGCCAGCACCACCGGGGCAGTCAATCAGCCCCAGCATTTT
TRBV7-8	NA	NA	TRBJ2-7	CASSLDPTDYEQYF	TGTGCCAGCAGCTTGGACCCGACCGACTACGAGCAGTACTTC
TRBV7-4	NA	once	TRBJ2-5	CASSGRSWATQYF	TGTGCCAGCTCTGGACGCTCATGGGCGACCCAGTACTTC
TRBV7-2	TRBD1	few	TRBJ2-7	CASSTRQGFYEQYF	TGTGCCAGCAGCACGCGACAGGGTTTTTACGAGCAGTACTTC
TRBV15	NA	NA	TRBJ2-1	CATSRVRLVYNEQFF	TGTGCCACCAGCAGAGTTCGGCTAGTCTACAATGAGCAGTTCTTC
TRBV2	NA	NA	TRBJ2-7	CASIPRTAYEQYF	TGTGCCAGCATCCCCAGGACAGCCTACGAGCAGTACTTC
TRBV20-1	NA	NA	TRBJ1-6	CSATGTPDSPLHF	TGCAGTGCCACCGGGACACCAGATTCACCCCTCCACTTT
TRBV7-6	NA	few	TRBJ1-4	CASSPTASPTNEKLFF	TGTGCCAGCAGTCCCACCGCATCCCCAACTAATGAAAAACTGTTTTTT
TRBV20-1	TRBD2	NA	TRBJ2-3	CSAISGGAVTDTQYF	TGCAGTGCCATAAGCGGGGGGGCCGTCACAGATACGCAGTATTTT
TRBV11-2	NA	NA	TRBJ2-1	CASRTFQGNLNEQFF	TGTGCCAGTAGGACCTTCCAGGGGAATTTGAATGAGCAGTTCTTC
TRBV6-6	NA	few	TRBJ2-6	CASSFGGFNSGANVLTF	TGTGCCAGCAGTTTCGGCGGGTTCAACTCTGGGGCCAACGTCCTGACTTTC
TRBV27	NA	once	TRBJ2-5	CASRGNGETQYF	TGTGCCAGCAGGGGTAATGGAGAGACCCAGTACTTC
TRBV7-9	TRBD2	NA	TRBJ2-7	CASSLGVGLAGLYEQYF	TGTGCCAGCAGCTTAGGCGTCGGGCTAGCGGGGCTATACGAGCAGTACTTC
TRBV12-3/TRBV12-4	NA	few	TRBJ2-7	CASQGPHYEQYF	TGTGCCAGCCAGGGGCCCCACTACGAGCAGTACTTC
TRBV7-2	NA	NA	TRBJ2-7	CASSPTTYEQCF	TGTGCCAGCAGCCCCACAACCTACGAGCAGTGCTTC
TRBV7-3	TRBD2	few	TRBJ2-1	CASKSKRGGEVGSYNEQFF	TGTGCCAGCAAATCCAAGCGGGGGGGCGAGGTGGGGTCCTACAATGAGCAGTTCTTC
TRBV19	NA	few	TRBJ2-7	CASSTGDEQYF	TGTGCCAGTAGTACAGGGGACGAGCAGTACTTC
TRBV28	TRBD2	NA	TRBJ2-7	CASSPTGRGSGTLYEQYF	TGTGCCAGCAGTCCGACGGGTCGGGGAAGCGGGACCCTCTACGAGCAGTACTTC
TRBV12-3/TRBV12-4	NA	once	TRBJ1-1	CASRPQAGHNTEAFF	TGTGCCAGCAGACCTCAAGCTGGGCACAACACTGAAGCTTTCTTT
TRBV15	TRBD1	many	TRBJ1-4	CATSSGVAGQGDEKLFF	TGTGCCACCAGCAGTGGCGTGGCGGGACAGGGCGATGAAAAACTGTTTTTT